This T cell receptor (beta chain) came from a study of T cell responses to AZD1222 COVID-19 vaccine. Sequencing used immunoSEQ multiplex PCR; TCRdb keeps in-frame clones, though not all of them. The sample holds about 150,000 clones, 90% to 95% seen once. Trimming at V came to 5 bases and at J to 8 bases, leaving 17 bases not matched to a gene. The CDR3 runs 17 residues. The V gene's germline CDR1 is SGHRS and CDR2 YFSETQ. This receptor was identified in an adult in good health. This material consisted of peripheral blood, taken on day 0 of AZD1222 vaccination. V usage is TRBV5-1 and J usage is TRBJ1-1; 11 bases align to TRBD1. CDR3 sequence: CASRPTGTGGSRGEAFF. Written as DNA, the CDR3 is TGCGCCAGCAGGCCTACGGGGACAGGGGGATCGCGAGGAGAAGCTTTCTTT.